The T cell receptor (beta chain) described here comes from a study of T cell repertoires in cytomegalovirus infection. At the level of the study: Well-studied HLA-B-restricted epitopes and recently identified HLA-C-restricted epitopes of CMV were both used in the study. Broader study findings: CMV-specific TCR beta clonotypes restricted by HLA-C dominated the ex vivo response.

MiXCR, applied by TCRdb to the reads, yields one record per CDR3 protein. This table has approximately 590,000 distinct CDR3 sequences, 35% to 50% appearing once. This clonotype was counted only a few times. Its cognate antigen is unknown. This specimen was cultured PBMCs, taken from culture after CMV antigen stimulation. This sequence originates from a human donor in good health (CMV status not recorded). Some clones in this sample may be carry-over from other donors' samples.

CDR3 DNA: TGTGCCAGCAGCTTAGTAGGCGGCCCATCAGAACTGTTTTTT. Translation gives CASSLVGGPSELFF. The rearrangement links TRBV11-2 to TRBJ1-4; D gene uncertain. CDR1 and CDR2 from the germline V gene are SGHAT and FQNNGV. V lost 1 base and J lost 12, with 15 bases in between. The CDR3 is 14 residues long.